This TCR beta chain was identified in a study of cytomegalovirus exposure and HLA in healthy donors. Findings and limits, study-wide: Approximately 17,000 TCR beta sequences were associated with HLA alleles at 0.05 false discovery rate in a later analysis. In an earlier analysis, about 87% or about 30%: the productive usage of most TCR beta V segments.

As regards this clone: Its antigen is currently unknown.

Germline V gene data show CDR1 as SGHAT and CDR2 as FQNNGV. Trimming removed 6 bases from V and 7 bases from J, with 16 bases in between. The CDR3 has 13 residues. Though probably carrying unrecorded immune exposures, donors were nominally healthy at sampling. PCR primers comprised 60 Vbeta and 13 Jbeta primers. Source study methods: The authors later counted roughly 79 million unique TCR beta chains, roughly 10 million of them shared. The repertoire was sequenced with immunoSEQ multiplex PCR; TCRdb's copy has only in-frame clones and lacks some. V and J calls and clone size come straight from that table; D and trimming were deduced from the DNA. The repertoire table contains tens of thousands of clones.

V gene TRBV11-2 combines with J gene TRBJ2-7; D may be TRBD1 (6 bases). The source of this sequence is a woman between 45 and 60 years old in good health and CMV-seropositive. Sample: PBMCs. DNA of the CDR3: TGTGCCAGCAGTTTCGACAGGACCCTGGAGCAGTACTTC. Amino acids: CASSFDRTLEQYF.